This T cell receptor beta chain was sequenced for a study of T cells after yellow fever vaccination. This clonotype has just a few counts. This CDR3 has 15 amino acids. V was shortened by 6 bases and J by 0 bases, with 12 bases between the two germline ends. Germline V lookup: CDR1 SGHTA, CDR2 FQGNSA. TCRdb called the 5' RACE reads again in MiXCR, with one record for every CDR3 protein. This sample has 510,000 or so distinct CDR3 sequences, with roughly 21% found just once. The source material was PBMCs, sampled 15 days after the yellow fever booster vaccination. The chain recombines TRBV7-2 with TRBJ2-1; maybe TRBD2 (5 bases). This TCR was recovered from a young man who received the YFV17D yellow fever vaccine. The CDR3: CASRLGRPSYNEQFF. The CDR3 DNA follows: TGTGCCAGCAGGCTAGGGAGACCCTCCTACAATGAGCAGTTCTTC.